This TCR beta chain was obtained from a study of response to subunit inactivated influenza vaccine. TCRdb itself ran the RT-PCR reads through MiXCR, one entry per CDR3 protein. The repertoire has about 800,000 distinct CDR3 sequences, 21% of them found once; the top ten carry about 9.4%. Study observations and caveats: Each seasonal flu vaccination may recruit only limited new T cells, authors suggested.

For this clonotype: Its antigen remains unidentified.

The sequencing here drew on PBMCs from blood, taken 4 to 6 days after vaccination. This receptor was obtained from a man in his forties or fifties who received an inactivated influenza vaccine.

CDR3: CASSPEPMGRGSEQYF. The CDR3 bases are TGTGCCAGCAGCCCGGAACCCATGGGTCGAGGATCCGAGCAGTACTTC. The genes are TRBV5-4 and TRBJ2-7; no clear D. The germline gives CDR1 SGHNT, CDR2 YYREEE (reference sequence). Between the trimmed V and J ends, which lost 4 bases and 6 bases, there was a span of 23 bases. The CDR3 spans 16 residues.